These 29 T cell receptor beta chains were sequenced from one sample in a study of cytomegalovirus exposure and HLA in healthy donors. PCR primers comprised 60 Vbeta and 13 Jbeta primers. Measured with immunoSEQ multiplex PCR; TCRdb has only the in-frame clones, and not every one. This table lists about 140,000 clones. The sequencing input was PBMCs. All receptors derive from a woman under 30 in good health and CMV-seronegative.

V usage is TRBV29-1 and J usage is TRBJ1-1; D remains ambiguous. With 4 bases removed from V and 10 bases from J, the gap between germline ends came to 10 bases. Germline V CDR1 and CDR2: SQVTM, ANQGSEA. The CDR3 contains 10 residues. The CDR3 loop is CSVVGGLAFF. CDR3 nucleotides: TGCAGCGTTGTAGGAGGGCTAGCTTTCTTT. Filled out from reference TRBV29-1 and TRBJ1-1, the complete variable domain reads SAVISQKPSRDICQRGTSLTIQCQVDSQVTMMFWYRQQPGQSLTLIATANQGSEATYESGFVIDKFPISRPNLTFSTLTVSNMSPEDSSIYLCSVVGGLAFFGQGTRLTVV.

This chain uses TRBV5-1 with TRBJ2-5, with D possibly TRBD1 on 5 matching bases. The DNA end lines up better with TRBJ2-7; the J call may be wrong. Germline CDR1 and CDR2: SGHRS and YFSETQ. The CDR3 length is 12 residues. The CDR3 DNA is TGCGCCAGCAGCGTGGACAACTACGAGCAGTACTTC. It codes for CASSVDNYEQYF.

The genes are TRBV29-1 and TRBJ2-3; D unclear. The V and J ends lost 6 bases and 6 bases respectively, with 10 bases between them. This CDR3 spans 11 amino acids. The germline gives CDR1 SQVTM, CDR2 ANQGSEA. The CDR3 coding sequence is TGCAGCGTCCCCACTTGGGATACGCAGTATTTT. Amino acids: CSVPTWDTQYF.

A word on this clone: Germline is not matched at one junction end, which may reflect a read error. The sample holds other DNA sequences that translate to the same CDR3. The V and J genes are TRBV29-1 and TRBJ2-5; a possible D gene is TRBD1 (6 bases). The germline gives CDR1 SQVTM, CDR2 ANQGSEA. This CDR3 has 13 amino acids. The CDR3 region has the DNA TGTAGCGTCAGGGGTAGTGGGAAGAGAACCCAGTACTTC. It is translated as CSVRGSGKRTQYF.

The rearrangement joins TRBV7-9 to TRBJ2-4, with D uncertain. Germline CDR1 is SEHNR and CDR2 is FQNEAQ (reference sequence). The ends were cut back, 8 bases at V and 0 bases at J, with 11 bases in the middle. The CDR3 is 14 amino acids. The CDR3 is CASQEVLAKNIQYF. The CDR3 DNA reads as TGTGCCAGCCAAGAGGTTTTAGCCAAAAACATTCAGTACTTC. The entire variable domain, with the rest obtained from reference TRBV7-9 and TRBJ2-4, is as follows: DTGVSQNPRHKITKRGQNVTFRCDPISEHNRLYWYRQTLGQGPEFLTYFQNEAQLEKSRLLSDRFSAERPKGSFSTLEIQRTEQGDSAMYLCASQEVLAKNIQYFGAGTRLSVL.

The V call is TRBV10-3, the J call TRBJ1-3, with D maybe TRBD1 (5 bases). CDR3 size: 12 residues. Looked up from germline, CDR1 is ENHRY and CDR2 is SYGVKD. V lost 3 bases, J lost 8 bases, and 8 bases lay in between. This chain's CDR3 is CAISEGAHTIYF. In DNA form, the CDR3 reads TGTGCCATCAGTGAAGGGGCACACACCATATATTTT.

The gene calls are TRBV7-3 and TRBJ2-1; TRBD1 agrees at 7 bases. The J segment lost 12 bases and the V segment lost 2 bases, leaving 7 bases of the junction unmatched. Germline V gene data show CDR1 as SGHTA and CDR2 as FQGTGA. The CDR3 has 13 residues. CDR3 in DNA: TGTGCCAGCAGCTTAGCCGCACAGGGGTGGCAGTTCTTC. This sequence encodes CASSLAAQGWQFF.

The CDR3 nucleotides read TGTGCCTGGAGCGTCGTGGGGGCAGGCGGCTACACCTTC. Translation gives CAWSVVGAGGYTF. The chain carries TRBV30 and TRBJ1-2, with a tentative D call TRBD1 (6 bases). The CDR3 runs 13 residues. Germline V gene sequence: CDR1 GTSNPN, CDR2 SVGIG (reference sequence). V shed 3 bases and J shed 8 bases, with 16 bases lying between them.

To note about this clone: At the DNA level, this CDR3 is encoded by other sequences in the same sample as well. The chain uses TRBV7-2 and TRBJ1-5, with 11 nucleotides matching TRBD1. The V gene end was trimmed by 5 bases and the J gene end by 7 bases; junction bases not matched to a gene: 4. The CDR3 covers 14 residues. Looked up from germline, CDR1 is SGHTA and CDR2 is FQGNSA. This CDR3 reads CASSPGTGGQPQHF. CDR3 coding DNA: TGTGCCAGCAGCCCGGGGACAGGGGGACAGCCCCAGCATTTT.

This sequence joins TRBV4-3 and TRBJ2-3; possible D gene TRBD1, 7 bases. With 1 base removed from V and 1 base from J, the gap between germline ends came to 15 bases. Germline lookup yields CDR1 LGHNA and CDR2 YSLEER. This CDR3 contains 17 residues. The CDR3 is CASSQVLGGQGTDTQYF. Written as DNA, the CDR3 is TGCGCCAGCAGCCAAGTTCTGGGAGGACAGGGCACAGATACGCAGTATTTT.

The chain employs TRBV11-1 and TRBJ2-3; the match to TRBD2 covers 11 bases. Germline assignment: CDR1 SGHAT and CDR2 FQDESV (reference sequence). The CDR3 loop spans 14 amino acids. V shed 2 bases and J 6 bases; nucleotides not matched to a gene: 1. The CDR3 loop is CASSLLAGGDTQYF. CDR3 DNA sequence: TGTGCCAGCAGCTTATTAGCGGGGGGGGATACGCAGTATTTT. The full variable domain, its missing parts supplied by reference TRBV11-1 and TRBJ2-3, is EAEVAQSPRYKITEKSQAVAFWCDPISGHATLYWYRQILGQGPELLVQFQDESVVDDSQLPKDRFSAERLKGVDSTLKIQPAELGDSAMYLCASSLLAGGDTQYFGPGTRLTVL.

For the CDR3, the DNA is TGCGCCAGCAGCTCGGCCAGAGGGTCTTACTACGAGCAGTACTTC. This encodes CASSSARGSYYEQYF. The J gene is TRBJ2-7, the V gene TRBV4-1, with D maybe TRBD2 (5 bases). Trimming removed 5 bases from V and 3 bases from J, with 17 bases in between. This CDR3 is 15 amino acids long. Germline V CDR1 and CDR2: MGHRA, YSYEKL.

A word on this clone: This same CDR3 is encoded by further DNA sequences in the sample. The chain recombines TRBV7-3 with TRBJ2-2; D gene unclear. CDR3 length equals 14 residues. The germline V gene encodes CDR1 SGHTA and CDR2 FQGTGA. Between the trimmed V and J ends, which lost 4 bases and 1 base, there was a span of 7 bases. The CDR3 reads CASSSGQNTGELFF. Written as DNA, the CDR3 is TGTGCCAGCAGCTCAGGCCAGAACACCGGGGAGCTGTTTTTT.

The CDR3 region is CASSILYRDKANVLTF. In DNA form, the CDR3 reads TGTGCCAGTAGTATCTTGTACAGGGATAAGGCCAACGTCCTGACTTTC. V gene TRBV19 combines with J gene TRBJ2-6; tentative D call: TRBD1 (6 bases). V was cut by 3 bases and J by 6 bases, with 15 bases left in between. The CDR3 is made up of 16 amino acids. CDR1 is LNHDA, CDR2 SQIVND, per germline (reference sequence).

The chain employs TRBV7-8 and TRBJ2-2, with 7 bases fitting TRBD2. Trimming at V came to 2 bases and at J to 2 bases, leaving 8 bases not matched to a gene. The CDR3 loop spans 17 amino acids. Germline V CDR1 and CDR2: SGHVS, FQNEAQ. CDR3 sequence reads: CASSLPRSGGNTGELFF. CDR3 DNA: TGTGCCAGCAGCTTACCCCGATCGGGGGGAAACACCGGGGAGCTGTTTTTT. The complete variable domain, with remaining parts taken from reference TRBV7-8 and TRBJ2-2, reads GAGVSQSPRYKVAKRGQDVALRCDPISGHVSLFWYQQALGQGPEFLTYFQNEAQLDKSGLPSDRFFAERPEGSVSTLKIQRTQQEDSAVYLCASSLPRSGGNTGELFFGEGSRLTVL.

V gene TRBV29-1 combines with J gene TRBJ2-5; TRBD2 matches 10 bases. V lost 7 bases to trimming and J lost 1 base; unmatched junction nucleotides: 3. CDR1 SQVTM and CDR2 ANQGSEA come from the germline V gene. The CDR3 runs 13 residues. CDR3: CSARTSGQETQYF. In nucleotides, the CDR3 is TGCAGCGCTCGGACTAGCGGCCAAGAGACCCAGTACTTC.

CDR3 amino acids: CASSLAGAGSANYGYTF. CDR3 nucleotide sequence: TGTGCCAGCAGCTTAGCGGGGGCAGGCAGTGCTAACTATGGCTACACCTTC. The chain carries TRBV7-9 and TRBJ1-2; a weak D match, TRBD1 (6 bases). V was trimmed by 0 bases and J by 0 bases, leaving 14 bases between them. The germline V gene encodes CDR1 SEHNR and CDR2 FQNEAQ (reference sequence). The length of the CDR3 is 17 residues.

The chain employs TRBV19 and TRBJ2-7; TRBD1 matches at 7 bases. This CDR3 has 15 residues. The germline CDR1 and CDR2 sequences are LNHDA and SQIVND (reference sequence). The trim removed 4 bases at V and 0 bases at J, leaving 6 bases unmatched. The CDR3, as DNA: TGTGCCAGTAGTACCGGGACAGCCGTCTCCTACGAGCAGTACTTC. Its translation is CASSTGTAVSYEQYF.

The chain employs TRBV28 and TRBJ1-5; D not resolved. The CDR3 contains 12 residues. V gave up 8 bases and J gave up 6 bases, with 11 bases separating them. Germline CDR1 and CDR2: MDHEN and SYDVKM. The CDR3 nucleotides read TGTGCCAGCTATCCATCCGGTCAGCCCCAGCATTTT. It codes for CASYPSGQPQHF.

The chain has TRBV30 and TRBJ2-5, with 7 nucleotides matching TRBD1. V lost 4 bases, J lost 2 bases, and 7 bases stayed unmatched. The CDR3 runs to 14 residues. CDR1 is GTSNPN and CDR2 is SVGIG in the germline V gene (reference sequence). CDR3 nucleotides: TGTGCCTGGACGAGGGGGCCGGAACAAGAGACCCAGTACTTC. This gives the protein CAWTRGPEQETQYF. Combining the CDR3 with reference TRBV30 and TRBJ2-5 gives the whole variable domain SQTIHQWPATLVQPVGSPLSLECTVEGTSNPNLYWYRQAAGRGLQLLFYSVGIGQISSEVPQNLSASRPQDRQFILSSKKLLLSDSGFYLCAWTRGPEQETQYFGPGTRLLVL.

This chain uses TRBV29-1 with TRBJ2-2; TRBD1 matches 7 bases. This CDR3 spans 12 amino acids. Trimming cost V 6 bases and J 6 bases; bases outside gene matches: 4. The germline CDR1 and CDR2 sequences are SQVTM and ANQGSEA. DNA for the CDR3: TGCAGCGTCACCGACAGGGCCGGGGAGCTGTTTTTT. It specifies CSVTDRAGELFF.

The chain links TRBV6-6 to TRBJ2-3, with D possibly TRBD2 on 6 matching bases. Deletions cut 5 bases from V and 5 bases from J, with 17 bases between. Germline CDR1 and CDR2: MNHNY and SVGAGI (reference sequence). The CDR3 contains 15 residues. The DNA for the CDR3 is TGTGCCAGCAGTCCCCCACGGAGGGGTGAAGATACGCAGTATTTT. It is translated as CASSPPRRGEDTQYF.

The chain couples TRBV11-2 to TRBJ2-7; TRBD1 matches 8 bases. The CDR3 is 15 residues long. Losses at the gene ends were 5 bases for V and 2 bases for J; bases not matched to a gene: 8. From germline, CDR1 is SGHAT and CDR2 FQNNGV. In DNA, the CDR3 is TGTGCCAGCAGCCCCTCGGCAGGGGGCCCCTACGAGCAGTACTTC. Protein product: CASSPSAGGPYEQYF.

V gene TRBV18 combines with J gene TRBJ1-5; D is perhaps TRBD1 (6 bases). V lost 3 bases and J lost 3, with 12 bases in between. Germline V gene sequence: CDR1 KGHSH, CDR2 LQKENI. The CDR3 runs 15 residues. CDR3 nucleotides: TGTGCCAGCTCACCTCCCGACAGGCCCAATCAGCCCCAGCATTTT. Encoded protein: CASSPPDRPNQPQHF.

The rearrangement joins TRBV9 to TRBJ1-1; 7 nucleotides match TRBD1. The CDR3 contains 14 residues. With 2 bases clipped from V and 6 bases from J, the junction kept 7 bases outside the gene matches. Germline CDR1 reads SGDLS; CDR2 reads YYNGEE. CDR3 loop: CASSVGTASPEAFF. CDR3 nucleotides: TGTGCCAGCAGCGTTGGGACAGCATCCCCTGAAGCTTTCTTT.

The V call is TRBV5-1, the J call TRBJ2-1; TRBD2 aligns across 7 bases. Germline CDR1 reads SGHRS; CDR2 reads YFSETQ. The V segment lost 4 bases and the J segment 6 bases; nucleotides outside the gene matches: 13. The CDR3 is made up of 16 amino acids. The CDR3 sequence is CASSAPPSGDRNEQFF. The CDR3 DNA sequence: TGCGCCAGCAGCGCACCTCCTAGCGGAGATCGCAATGAGCAGTTCTTC.

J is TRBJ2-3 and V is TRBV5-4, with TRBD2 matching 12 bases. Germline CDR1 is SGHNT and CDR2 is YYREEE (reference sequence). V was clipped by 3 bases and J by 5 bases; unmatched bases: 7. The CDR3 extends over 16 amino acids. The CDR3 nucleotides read TGTGCCAGCAGCTCCGGGACTAGCGGGCCGCTAGATACGCAGTATTTT. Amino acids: CASSSGTSGPLDTQYF.

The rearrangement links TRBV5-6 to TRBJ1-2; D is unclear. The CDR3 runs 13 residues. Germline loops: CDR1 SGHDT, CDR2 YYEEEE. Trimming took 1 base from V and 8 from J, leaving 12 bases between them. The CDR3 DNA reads TGTGCCAGCAGCTTGCAGGCCTCGGGGGGCTACACCTTC. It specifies CASSLQASGGYTF.

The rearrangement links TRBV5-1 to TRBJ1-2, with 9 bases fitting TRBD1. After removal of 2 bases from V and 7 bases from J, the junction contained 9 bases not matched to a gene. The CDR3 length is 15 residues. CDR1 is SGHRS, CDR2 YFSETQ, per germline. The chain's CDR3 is CASSFLPGQGIGYTF. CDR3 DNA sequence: TGCGCCAGCAGCTTCCTACCGGGACAGGGAATTGGCTACACCTTC.